A selection of T cell receptor beta chains follows, all from one sample in a study of identical twins. From the 5' RACE reads, TCRdb called clonotypes with MiXCR, one entry per CDR3 protein. This sample has around 650,000 distinct CDR3 sequences, with roughly 6.6% found just once. The same data also contributed to another study, on yellow fever vaccine responses in identical twins.

Sequences were obtained from PBMCs. These receptors were taken from a woman between 18 and 29 years old in good health. Both conserved end residues are trimmed from each CDR3. The D gene is left open where the match is weak.

TRBJ2-2 TRBD1 TRBV4-1 ASSHRQGTGELF
TRBJ1-4 - TRBV27 ASSLKGLRTSEKLF
TRBJ2-3 TRBD2 TRBV6-4 ASSAGTSGMGDTQY
TRBJ2-3 TRBD2 TRBV2 ASRGGLTDTQY
TRBJ2-1 TRBD1 TRBV5-5 ASSPVPGTGAWYEQF
TRBJ2-1 TRBD1 TRBV5-6 ASSARQGLRGNEQF
TRBJ1-1 - TRBV5-1 ASSPGAMTNTEAF
TRBJ2-7 TRBD1 TRBV5-1 ASSARQGLYEQY
TRBJ1-5 - TRBV24-1 ATRLTRLFLSQPQH
TRBJ2-3 TRBD2 TRBV10-3 AISESWPSGTSTDTQY
TRBJ2-7 TRBD2 TRBV5-1 ASSFREDRRYEQY
TRBJ2-2 - TRBV5-5 ASSQGKNTGELF
TRBJ1-5 - TRBV12-3/TRBV12-4 ASSLKNQPQH
TRBJ2-7 TRBD2 TRBV3-1 ASSLPGLPTYEQY
TRBJ2-6 TRBD2 TRBV3-1 ASSRISGFFSGANVLT
TRBJ1-1 TRBD1 TRBV6-2/TRBV6-3 ASSYSKRDRVGEAF
TRBJ2-2 TRBD1 TRBV5-1 ASSPGTANNGELF
TRBJ2-4 - TRBV6-1 ASSEGGGIDIQY
TRBJ1-1 - TRBV5-1 ASSFTVSTNTEAF
TRBJ1-5 - TRBV7-8 ASSTASTGVHQPQH
TRBJ2-1 - TRBV12-3/TRBV12-4 ASSLDQGPWF
TRBJ2-7 - TRBV19 ASSANIAYEQY
TRBJ2-1 TRBD1 TRBV7-6 ASSLMGGQGSYNEQF
TRBJ1-2 - TRBV12-3/TRBV12-4 ASSLARWGDRGYT
TRBJ2-5 - TRBV25-1 ASSVGGTETQY
TRBJ1-1 - TRBV10-3 AISEQAANTEAF
TRBJ2-3 TRBD2 TRBV28 ASSLIWASGATDTQY
TRBJ2-1 TRBD1 TRBV11-2 ASSFGEDRARPNNEQF
TRBJ2-7 TRBD2 TRBV12-3/TRBV12-4 ASSFSSGSFSYEQY
TRBJ1-5 - TRBV15 ATSTRGGYQPQH
TRBJ2-7 - TRBV11-1 ASSLLLSYEQY
TRBJ2-5 TRBD1 TRBV27 ASSSNRGKETQY
TRBJ2-2 - TRBV27 ASSLTNLAGELF
TRBJ1-1 TRBD1 TRBV6-1 ASSEDRVNTEAF
TRBJ2-1 TRBD2 TRBV5-1 ASSPGVSGGPNEQF
TRBJ2-5 - TRBV5-1 ASSSTGYEETQY
TRBJ2-1 TRBD2 TRBV3-1 ASSQGRAGDLF
TRBJ2-1 TRBD2 TRBV7-9 ASSPSGANGNEQF
TRBJ2-3 TRBD1 TRBV6-5 ASSYSMTGSDTQY
TRBJ2-1 - TRBV5-8 ASSLALVNEQF
TRBJ2-7 TRBD1 TRBV7-9 ASSPGTVSNEQY
TRBJ2-3 TRBD1 TRBV28 ASSLETGLTDTQY
TRBJ1-5 - TRBV25-1 ASRETGTNQPQH
TRBJ2-3 - TRBV27 ASSPRGLVDTQY
TRBJ1-1 TRBD1 TRBV12-3/TRBV12-4 ASSSTGTGGRIEAF
TRBJ1-1 - TRBV28 ASKRTDFNTEAF
TRBJ2-3 TRBD2 TRBV27 ASSPPGLATTDTQY
TRBJ1-4 - TRBV7-2 ASSLVIGSSQAAKLF
TRBJ1-1 - TRBV19 ASSINRLNTEAF
TRBJ2-3 - TRBV20-1 SARAGSLSTDTQY
TRBJ2-1 TRBD2 TRBV25-1 ASSEGSGSSYNEQF
TRBJ1-1 TRBD1 TRBV7-9 ASRPGGIENTEAF
TRBJ2-2 - TRBV2 ATPGPSTGELF